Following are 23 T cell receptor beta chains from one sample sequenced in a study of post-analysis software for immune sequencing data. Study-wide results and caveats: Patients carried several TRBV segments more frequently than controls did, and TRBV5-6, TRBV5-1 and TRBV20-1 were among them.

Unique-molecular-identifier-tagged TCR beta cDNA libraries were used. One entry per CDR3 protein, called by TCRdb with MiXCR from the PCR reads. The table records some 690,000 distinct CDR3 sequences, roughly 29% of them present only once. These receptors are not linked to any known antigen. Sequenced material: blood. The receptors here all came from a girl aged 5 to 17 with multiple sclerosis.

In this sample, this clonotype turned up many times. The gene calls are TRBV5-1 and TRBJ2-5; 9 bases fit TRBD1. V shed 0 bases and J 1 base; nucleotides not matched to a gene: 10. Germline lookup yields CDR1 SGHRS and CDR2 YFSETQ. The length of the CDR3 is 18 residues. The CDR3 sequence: CASSLEGQGVGPQETQYF. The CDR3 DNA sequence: TGCGCCAGCAGCTTGGAGGGACAGGGTGTAGGTCCCCAAGAGACCCAGTACTTC. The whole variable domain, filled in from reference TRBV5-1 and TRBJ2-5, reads KAGVTQTPRYLIKTRGQQVTLSCSPISGHRSVSWYQQTPGQGLQFLFEYFSETQRNKGNFPGRFSGRQFSNSRSEMNVSTLELGDSALYLCASSLEGQGVGPQETQYFGPGTRLLVL.

DNA of the CDR3: TGTGCCGGGTTCGGCGGCGGGAGGGCTTCAGAGACCCAGTACTTC. This codes for CAGFGGGRASETQYF. The genes are TRBV7-9 and TRBJ2-4; the match to TRBD2 covers 9 bases. The J call may be faulty, since TRBJ2-5 better matches the DNA end. The CDR3 is 15 residues long. Germline V gene lookup returns CDR1 SEHNR and CDR2 FQNEAQ (reference sequence).

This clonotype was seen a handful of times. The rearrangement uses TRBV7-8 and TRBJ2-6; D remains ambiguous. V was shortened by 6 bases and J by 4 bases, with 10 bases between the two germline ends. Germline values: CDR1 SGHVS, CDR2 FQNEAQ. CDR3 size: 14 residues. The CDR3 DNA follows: TGTGCCAGCAGACAGAGGTCCGGGGCCAACGTCCTGACTTTC. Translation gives CASRQRSGANVLTF.

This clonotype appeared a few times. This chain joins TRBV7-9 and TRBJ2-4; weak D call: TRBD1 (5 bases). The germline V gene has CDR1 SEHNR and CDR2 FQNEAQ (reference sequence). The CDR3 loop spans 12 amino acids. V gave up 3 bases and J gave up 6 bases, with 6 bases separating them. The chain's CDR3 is CASSFQGNIQYF. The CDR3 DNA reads TGTGCCAGCAGCTTTCAGGGAAACATTCAGTACTTC.

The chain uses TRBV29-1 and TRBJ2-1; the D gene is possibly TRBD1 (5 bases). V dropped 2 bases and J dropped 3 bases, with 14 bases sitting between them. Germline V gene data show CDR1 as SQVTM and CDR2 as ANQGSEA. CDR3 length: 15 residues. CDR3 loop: CSVETTQTVYNEQFF. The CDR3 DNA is TGCAGCGTTGAAACCACCCAGACAGTCTACAATGAGCAGTTCTTC.

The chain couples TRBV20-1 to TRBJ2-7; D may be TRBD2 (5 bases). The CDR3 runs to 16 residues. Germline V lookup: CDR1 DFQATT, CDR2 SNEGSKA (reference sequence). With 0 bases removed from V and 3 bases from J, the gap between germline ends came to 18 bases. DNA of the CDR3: TGCAGTGCTAGAGATTCAATTGGCAGCGGCTTCTACGAGCAGTACTTC. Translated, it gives CSARDSIGSGFYEQYF.

The DNA for the CDR3 is TGCAGTGCTAGAGGTTCCTCAGAGTCGTACGAGCAGTACTTC. Amino acid sequence: CSARGSSESYEQYF. This chain uses TRBV20-1 with TRBJ2-7, with no clear D. CDR1 DFQATT and CDR2 SNEGSKA come from the germline V gene (reference sequence). Trimming pared 1 base from V and 4 bases from J, leaving 14 bases between. This CDR3 region has 14 residues.

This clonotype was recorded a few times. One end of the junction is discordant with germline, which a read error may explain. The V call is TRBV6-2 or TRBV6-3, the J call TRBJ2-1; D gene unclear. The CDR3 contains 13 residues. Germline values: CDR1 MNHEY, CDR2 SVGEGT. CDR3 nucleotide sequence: TGTGCCAGCGGTTATAGCCCGAACAATGAGCAGTTCTTC. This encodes CASGYSPNNEQFF.

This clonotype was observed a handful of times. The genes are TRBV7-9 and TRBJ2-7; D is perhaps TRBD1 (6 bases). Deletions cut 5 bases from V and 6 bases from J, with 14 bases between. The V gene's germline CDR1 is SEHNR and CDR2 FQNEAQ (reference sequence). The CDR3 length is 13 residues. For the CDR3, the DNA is TGTGCCAGCAGCCCTACAGGGCAAGGCGAGCAGTACTTC. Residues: CASSPTGQGEQYF.

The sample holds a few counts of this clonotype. In nucleotides, the CDR3 is TGTGCCAGCAGTGACCGGGTGGGAAACATTCAGTACTTC. It encodes CASSDRVGNIQYF. J is TRBJ2-4 and V is TRBV2; no clear D gene. With 3 bases removed from V and 6 bases from J, the gap between germline ends came to 9 bases. Germline CDR1 is SNHLY and CDR2 is FYNNEI. The CDR3 runs 13 residues.

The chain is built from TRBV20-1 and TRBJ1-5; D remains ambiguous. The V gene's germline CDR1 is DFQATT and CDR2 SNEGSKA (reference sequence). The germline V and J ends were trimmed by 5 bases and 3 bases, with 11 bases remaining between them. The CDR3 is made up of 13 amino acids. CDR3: CSARPGNNQPQHF. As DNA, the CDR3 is TGCAGTGCTCGGCCCGGGAACAATCAGCCCCAGCATTTT.

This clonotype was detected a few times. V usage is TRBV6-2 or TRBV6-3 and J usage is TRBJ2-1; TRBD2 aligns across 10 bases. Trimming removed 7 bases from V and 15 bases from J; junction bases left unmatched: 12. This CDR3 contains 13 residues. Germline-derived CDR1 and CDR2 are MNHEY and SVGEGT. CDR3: CASKGLAVKAWFF. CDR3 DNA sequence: TGTGCCAGCAAAGGACTAGCGGTTAAAGCGTGGTTCTTC.

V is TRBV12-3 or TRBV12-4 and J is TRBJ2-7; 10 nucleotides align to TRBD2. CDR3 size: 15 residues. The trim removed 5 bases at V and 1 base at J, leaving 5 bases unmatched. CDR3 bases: TGTGCCAGCAGTACAAGCGGGAGGGCATCCTACGAGCAGTACTTC. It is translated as CASSTSGRASYEQYF.

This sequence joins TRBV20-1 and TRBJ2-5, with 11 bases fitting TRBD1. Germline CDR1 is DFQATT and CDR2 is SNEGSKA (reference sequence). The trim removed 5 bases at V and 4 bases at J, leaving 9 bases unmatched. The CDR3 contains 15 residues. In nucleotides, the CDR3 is TGCAGTGCTGTACCGACCGGGACAGGGGGAGAGACCCAGTACTTC. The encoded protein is CSAVPTGTGGETQYF.

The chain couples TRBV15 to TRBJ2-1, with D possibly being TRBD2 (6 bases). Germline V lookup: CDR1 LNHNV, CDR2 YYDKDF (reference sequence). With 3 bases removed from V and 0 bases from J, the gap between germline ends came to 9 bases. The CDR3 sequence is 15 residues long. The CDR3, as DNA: TGTGCCACCAGCAGCGGCGGGATCTCCTACAATGAGCAGTTCTTC. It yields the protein CATSSGGISYNEQFF.

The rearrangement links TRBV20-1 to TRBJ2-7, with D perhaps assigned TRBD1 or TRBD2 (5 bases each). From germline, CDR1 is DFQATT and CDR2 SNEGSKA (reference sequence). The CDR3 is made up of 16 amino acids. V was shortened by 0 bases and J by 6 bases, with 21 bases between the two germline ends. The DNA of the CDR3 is TGCAGTGCTAGAGATCAACGGAAGGGACCCTTGCTCGAGCAGTACTTC. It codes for CSARDQRKGPLLEQYF.

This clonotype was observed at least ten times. CDR3 amino acids: CASSFDRAGANVLTF. CDR3 DNA: TGTGCCAGCAGCTTTGACAGGGCGGGGGCCAACGTCCTGACTTTC. V and J are TRBV7-2 and TRBJ2-6, with TRBD1 identical over 7 bases. This CDR3 is 15 amino acids long. In germline, CDR1 is SGHTA, CDR2 FQGNSA. V was clipped by 3 bases and J by 4 bases; unmatched bases: 3.

The CDR3 DNA sequence: TGTGCCAGCAGCGTCCCTGGACTCCCAGATACGCAGTATTTT. It encodes CASSVPGLPDTQYF. The J gene is TRBJ2-3, the V gene TRBV9, with TRBD2 as a possible D gene (5 bases). CDR3 length: 14 amino acids. The ends were cut back, 2 bases at V and 4 bases at J, with 11 bases in the middle. Germline V gene data show CDR1 as SGDLS and CDR2 as YYNGEE.

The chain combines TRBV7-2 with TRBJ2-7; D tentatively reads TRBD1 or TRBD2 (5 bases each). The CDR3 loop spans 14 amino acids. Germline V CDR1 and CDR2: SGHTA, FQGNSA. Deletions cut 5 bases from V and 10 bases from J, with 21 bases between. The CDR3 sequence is CASSLHPGPYPQYF. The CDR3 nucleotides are TGTGCCAGCAGCCTGCATCCGGGACCCTATCCCCAGTACTTC.

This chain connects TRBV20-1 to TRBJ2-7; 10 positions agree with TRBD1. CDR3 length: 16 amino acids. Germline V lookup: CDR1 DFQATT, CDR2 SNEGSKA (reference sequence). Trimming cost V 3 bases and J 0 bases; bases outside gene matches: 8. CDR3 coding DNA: TGCAGTGCTAGCCCTCGGACAGGGGGAAGCTCCTACGAGCAGTACTTC. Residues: CSASPRTGGSSYEQYF.

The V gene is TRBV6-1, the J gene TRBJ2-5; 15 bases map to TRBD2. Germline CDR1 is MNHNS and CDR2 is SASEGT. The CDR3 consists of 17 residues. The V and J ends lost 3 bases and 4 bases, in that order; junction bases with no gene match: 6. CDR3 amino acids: CASSEPGLAGGRETQYF. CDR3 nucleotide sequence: TGTGCCAGCAGTGAGCCGGGACTAGCGGGAGGTAGAGAGACCCAGTACTTC.

CDR3 nucleotide sequence: TGTGCCAGCTCACCAATCCCGTCAGCTAACTATGGCTACACCTTC. It specifies CASSPIPSANYGYTF. The V gene is TRBV18, the J gene TRBJ1-2; D gene uncertain. In germline, CDR1 is KGHSH, CDR2 LQKENI. This CDR3 region has 15 residues. V dropped 2 bases and J dropped 0 bases, with 10 bases sitting between them.

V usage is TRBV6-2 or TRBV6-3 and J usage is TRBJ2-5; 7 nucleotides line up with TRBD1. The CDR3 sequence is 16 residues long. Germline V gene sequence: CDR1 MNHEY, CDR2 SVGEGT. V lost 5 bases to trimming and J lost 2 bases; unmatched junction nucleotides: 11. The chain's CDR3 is CASSQDRDSFQETQYF. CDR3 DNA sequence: TGTGCCAGCAGTCAAGACCGGGACAGTTTTCAAGAGACCCAGTACTTC.